One T cell receptor beta chain is described in this entry. What it binds is unknown. TCRdb keeps only in-frame clones here, not all; method: immunoSEQ multiplex PCR. The table shows 45,000 to 60,000 clones, with approximately 90% occurring only once. This entry belongs to a study of OX40 agonist ivuxolimab in advanced cancers. Findings and limits, study-wide: More expanded clones were seen, on average, in CD8+ T cells than in CD4+. The study observed clonal expansion of CD4+ and CD8+ blood T cells by week 6 at 0.1 to 3.0 mg/kg.

Systemic immunosuppression or autoimmune disease history was grounds to exclude patients. Peripheral blood came from all dose cohorts at three timepoints. Germline CDR1 reads SGHNT; CDR2 reads YYREEE (reference sequence). Trimming removed 3 bases at V and 5 bases at J, with 18 bases between. The CDR3 length is 15 residues. The source is an adult with an advanced solid tumor such as melanoma, head and neck, liver or kidney cancer. Material: CD4+ or CD8+ T cells sorted from blood, obtained in a trial of the OX40 agonist ivuxolimab. V and J are TRBV5-4 and TRBJ2-7; perhaps TRBD2 as D (6 bases). The DNA of the CDR3 is TGTGCCAGCAGCTCCCCGGCGGCGGGATCTAACGAGCAGTACTTC. This gives the protein CASSSPAAGSNEQYF.